The subject of this entry is one T cell receptor beta chain. There is no known antigen for this receptor. Per-base quality was not reported, and no clone a single base away is much larger than it. This entry comes from a study of shared clonotypes between healthy human individuals (dated by TCRdb to 2020 to 2022). With respect to the entire study: The cohort comprised a couple of women and a few men aged 18 to 49 years. Libraries were prepared and TCR repertoires were sequenced by different laboratories using diverse techniques, in order to increase sequencing depth and limit assay-specific biases. Between about 0.8 and 8.9 billion PBMCs per donor were obtained by leukapheresis. To estimate repertoire size and how much clonotypes are shared between individuals, the study performed deep sequencing of blood TCR repertoires from about 5 healthy adults. For each donor, CD4 naive and CD4 memory were each given three plates, CD8 naive was given two plates, and CD8 memory was given one plate.

The donors were healthy, HIV-negative adults who had no recently reported acute infections or vaccinations. Only Caucasian adults living in Nashville, Tennessee, USA were represented among the donors. CD4+ T cells were enriched through magnetic negative selection, after which naive cells were positively selected on CD45RA and the remaining negative fraction served as the memory subset. After blood collection by leukapheresis, PBMCs were isolated using Ficoll-Histopaque density gradient centrifugation and then cryopreserved in the vapor phase of liquid nitrogen. Analytical flow cytometry was used to check the purity and quantity of every magnetically sorted T cell population. From each sorted fraction, genomic DNA was isolated and quantified by UV absorbance on a Nanodrop 2000c. Broad study findings and their caveats: Rarefaction of sorted-subset datasets indicated incomplete sequencing despite the large sequencing depth. When several donors were compared, the shared fraction of clonotypes was around 5.1% for naive CD4, 3.5% for naive CD8, more than 2% for memory CD4, and around 0.37% for memory CD8. Because the study included a small number of donors, the genetic and exposure-history diversity represented was limited. Estimated clonotype richness was generally larger for naive than for memory subsets. Clonotypes shared by all four sorted-subset donors showed higher generation probabilities than non-shared clonotypes. Sampling was limited to blood, and TCR repertoires in tissue likely differ from TCR repertoires in blood. Based on pairwise subsampling, the degree of clonotype sharing among donors was expected to be affected by sequencing depth.

Using the deep immunoSEQ assay, TCR CDR3 regions were amplified from genomic DNA by multiplex PCR. Extracted genomic DNA from each cell subset was spread evenly across all wells of several immunoSEQ 96-well plates, with each plate serving as a replicate. For sorted subsets, 150 to 200 ng genomic DNA, equal to 25,000 to 35,000 T cell genomes, was loaded into each replicate PCR. Purified libraries were measured with a Qubit 3.0 fluorometer, size-checked on a Bioanalyzer 2100, and measured again with the KAPA Library Quantification kit. Every immunoSEQ 96-well plate was sequenced on a dedicated single-read 150-cycle Illumina NextSeq 550 flow cell. In the source study's methods: Because the immunoSEQ output included only junctional sequences and no quality scores, the filtering could not be the same as the filtering used for full-length reads. To assign V/J genes and CDR3, sequences were annotated against IMGT germline references using PyIR, a Python wrapper for IgBLAST v1.9. Reads were removed for weak V/J assignments (E-value above 1e-6), missing CDR3, stop codons, out-of-frame junctions, or ambiguous translated residues. V3J clonotypes were defined as sequences sharing the same inferred V gene, J gene, and CDR3 amino acid sequence. To compute the percentage overlap between repertoires, the number of shared unique clonotypes was divided by the size of the smaller repertoire. Richness of each repertoire was evaluated using RTK rarefaction, the Chao1 estimator, and Recon v2.1 estimates of unobserved clonotypes. For all TCRbeta clonotypes obtained by the gDNA method from a few donors, generation probabilities were computed with OLGA. TCRdb holds this immuneACCESS table with in-frame rearrangements only. Some clones are missing; in checked studies, unresolved V genes explain under half, and the rest has no known cause. V and J calls and clone size are copied from that table; D and trimming were computed from the DNA. A total of about 2.5 million clones appear in this sample, 92% of them only once. The top ten clones comprise 0.37% of the sample.

The sample was naive CD4+ T cells from PBMCs. This sample's cell subset or site label indicates: CD45RA+ positively selected. This sequence originates from a man aged 18-30 years in good health. Some clones in this sample may be carry-over from other donors' samples.

Here is the DNA: TGTGCCACCAGCAGAGGGACAGGGGTGGCCTACGAGCAGTACTTC. Its coded protein is CATSRGTGVAYEQYF. The chain couples TRBV15 to TRBJ2-7; 9 middle bases align to TRBD1. The germline V gene encodes CDR1 LNHNV and CDR2 YYDKDF (reference sequence). V loses 1 base at its end and J loses 2 bases; junction bases beyond the gene matches: 3. From its cysteine to its phenylalanine, the CDR3 spans 15 amino acids. Kept here is only the CDR3 DNA, which spans 45 bases and is read in frame from base 1.